This TCR beta chain stems from a study of response to subunit inactivated influenza vaccine. General study results and limits: After each seasonal influenza vaccination, few new T cells are recruited, the authors suggested.

With regard to this clonotype: The antigen is undetermined.

In TCRdb, the RT-PCR reads were re-called with MiXCR into one record per CDR3 protein. Of roughly 760,000 distinct CDR3 sequences listed, around 20% were seen once; the top ten hold more than 8.5%. CDR1 and CDR2 (germline): SEHNR, FQNEAQ (reference sequence). The J segment lost 10 bases and the V segment lost 0 bases, leaving 11 bases of the junction unmatched. This CDR3 contains 15 residues. Sequencing used PBMCs from blood, obtained less than 6 days after vaccination. This sequence originates from a man over 45 who received an inactivated influenza vaccine. The gene calls are TRBV7-9 and TRBJ1-1, with 7 bases fitting TRBD1. The CDR3 sequence is CASSLAGRGGGGAFF. For the CDR3, the DNA is TGTGCCAGCAGCTTAGCTGGTCGAGGGGGCGGCGGAGCTTTCTTT.